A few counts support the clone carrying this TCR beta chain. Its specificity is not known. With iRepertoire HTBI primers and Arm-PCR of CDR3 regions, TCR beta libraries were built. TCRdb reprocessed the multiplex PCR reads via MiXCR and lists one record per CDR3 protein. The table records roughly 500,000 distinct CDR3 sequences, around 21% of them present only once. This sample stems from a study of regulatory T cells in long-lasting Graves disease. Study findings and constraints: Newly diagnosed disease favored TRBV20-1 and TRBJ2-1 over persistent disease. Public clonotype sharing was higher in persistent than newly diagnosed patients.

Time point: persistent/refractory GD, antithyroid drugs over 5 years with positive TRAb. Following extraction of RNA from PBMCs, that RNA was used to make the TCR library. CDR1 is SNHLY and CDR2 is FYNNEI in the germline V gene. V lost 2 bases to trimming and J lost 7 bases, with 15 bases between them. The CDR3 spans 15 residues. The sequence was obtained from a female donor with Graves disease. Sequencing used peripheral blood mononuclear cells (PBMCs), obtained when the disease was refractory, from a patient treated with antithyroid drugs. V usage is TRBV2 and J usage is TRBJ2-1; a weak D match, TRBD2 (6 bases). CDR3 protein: CASSEIGEGRNEQFF. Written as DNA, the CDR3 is TGTGCCAGCAGTGAAATAGGAGAGGGGAGGAATGAGCAGTTCTTC.